This T cell receptor beta chain was captured in a study of blood T cell repertoires in COVID-19. Study-level background: The United States, Italy and Spain supplied acute and convalescent COVID-19 samples.

Authors' methods: For nucleated cells, counts were estimated from reference gene primer amplification. Libraries were prepared by immunoSEQ multiplex PCR; TCRdb keeps only in-frame clonotypes and omits some of them. That table supplies the V and J calls and clone size; D and trimming were determined from the DNA. This sample has roughly 56,000 clones; over 75% occur once, and the top ten carry about 6.7%. V was pared by 4 bases and J by 9 bases, with 11 bases between. From germline, CDR1 is SGHTA and CDR2 FQGNSA. This CDR3 is 12 amino acids long. This receptor was obtained from a man aged 50 or older with active COVID-19. Sequenced input: peripheral blood. V and J are TRBV7-2 and TRBJ2-3; D is perhaps TRBD2 (6 bases). For the CDR3, the DNA is TGTGCCAGCAGCTGGGACTCAGGGACGCAGTATTTT. This sequence encodes CASSWDSGTQYF. Based on the CDR3 plus reference TRBV7-2 and TRBJ2-3, the full variable domain is GAGVSQSPSNKVTEKGKDVELRCDPISGHTALYWYRQSLGQGLEFLIYFQGNSAPDKSGLPSDRFSAERTGGSVSTLTIQRTQQEDSAVYLCASSWDSGTQYFGPGTRLTVL.